These 24 T cell receptor beta chains were all obtained from the same sample, sequenced in a study of blood T cell repertoires in COVID-19 (dated by TCRdb to between 2020 and 2021). The library was built by means of the immunoSEQ multiplex PCR assay. The source is immuneACCESS, and TCRdb retained only in-frame sequences with V and J called. Part of the clones is not carried over; for the studies checked, unresolved V genes explain less than half of this, and the remainder is unexplained. This sample gives about 180,000 clones in total; 60% to 80% of them show up just once. The ten top clones hold about 18% of the sample. The sample taken for sequencing was PBMCs or T cells enriched from blood (not recorded which). The receptors stem from a woman aged 45 to 65 who had recovered from COVID-19.

The V gene is TRBV7-6, the J gene TRBJ2-3, with D maybe TRBD2 (5 bases). The length of the CDR3 is 15 residues. Trimming left V 0 bases short and J 2 bases short, with 9 bases between. Germline lookup yields CDR1 SGHVS and CDR2 FNYEAQ. Here the CDR3 reads CASSLARLPTDTQYF. The CDR3 region has the DNA TGTGCCAGCAGCTTAGCCAGACTACCCACAGATACGCAGTATTTT.

The chain has TRBV18 and TRBJ2-5, with D possibly TRBD2 on 6 matching bases. Trimming left V 0 bases short and J 7 bases short, with 12 bases between. The CDR3 has 14 amino acids. Germline-derived CDR1 and CDR2 are KGHSH and LQKENI. CDR3 sequence: CASSPPGPGGTQYF. The DNA of the CDR3 is TGTGCCAGCTCACCACCCGGGCCCGGGGGGACCCAGTACTTC. The full variable domain, completed using reference TRBV18 and TRBJ2-5, is NAGVMQNPRHLVRRRGQEARLRCSPMKGHSHVYWYRQLPEEGLKFMVYLQKENIIDESGMPKERFSAEFPKEGPSILRIQQVVRGDSAAYFCASSPPGPGGTQYFGPGTRLLVL.

The chain combines TRBV28 with TRBJ2-7; 10 bases map to TRBD2. This CDR3 has 17 residues. The germline CDR1 and CDR2 sequences are MDHEN and SYDVKM. V lost 9 bases and J lost 1; bases outside the gene matches: 15. The CDR3 spells CASSKREGLGNSYEQYF. The CDR3 DNA is TGTGCCAGTTCAAAGCGGGAGGGCCTTGGAAATTCCTACGAGCAGTACTTC.

The chain employs TRBV19 and TRBJ1-6, with 8 bases identical to TRBD1. The CDR3 runs to 17 residues. Germline CDR1 and CDR2: LNHDA and SQIVND (reference sequence). J gave up 3 bases and V 7 bases, and 11 bases lay outside the gene matches. The CDR3 region has the DNA TGTGCCAGTAATCCCAAAGCCGGGACAGGCTATAATTCACCCCTCCACTTT. It yields the protein CASNPKAGTGYNSPLHF.

The chain has TRBV6-5 and TRBJ1-6; a possible D gene is TRBD1 (5 bases). CDR3 length: 14 amino acids. Germline V CDR1 and CDR2: MNHEY, SVGAGI. The V end lost 10 bases, the J end lost 3 bases, and 13 bases lay between the germline ends. The CDR3 sequence is CATNGGYYNSPLHF. CDR3 nucleotide sequence: TGTGCCACCAACGGGGGGTACTATAATTCACCCCTCCACTTT.

This clone was seen a handful of times. The rearrangement joins TRBV4-1 to TRBJ1-5; perhaps TRBD1 as D (5 bases). Germline CDR1 MGHRA, CDR2 YSYEKL. This CDR3 region has 15 residues. V lost 3 bases and J 7 bases, leaving 16 bases between the germline ends. Written as DNA, the CDR3 is TGCGCCAGCAGCCAGACCATCATGGGGCTGCAGCCCCAGCATTTT. The encoded protein is CASSQTIMGLQPQHF.

The gene calls are TRBV4-1 and TRBJ1-5; a weak D match, TRBD1 (5 bases). Trimming cost V 2 bases and J 1 base, with 15 bases left between them. The CDR3 sequence is 17 residues long. CDR1 and CDR2 from the germline V gene are MGHRA and YSYEKL. CDR3 nucleotide sequence: TGCGCCAGCAGCCAATGGGGCCCGGACCAAAGCAATCAGCCCCAGCATTTT. Its protein is CASSQWGPDQSNQPQHF.

This chain links TRBV19 with TRBJ2-2; tentatively, D is TRBD1 (5 bases). V was trimmed by 9 bases and J by 3 bases, leaving 8 bases between them. The CDR3 sequence is 12 residues long. The germline V gene encodes CDR1 LNHDA and CDR2 SQIVND (reference sequence). The CDR3, as DNA: TGTGCCAGCCAAGGGGACACCGGGGAGCTGTTTTTT. It yields the protein CASQGDTGELFF. The entire variable domain, with the rest obtained from reference TRBV19 and TRBJ2-2, is as follows: DGGITQSPKYLFRKEGQNVTLSCEQNLNHDAMYWYRQDPGQGLRLIYYSQIVNDFQKGDIAEGYSVSREKKESFPLTVTSAQKNPTAFYLCASQGDTGELFFGEGSRLTVL.

The chain has TRBV27 and TRBJ1-5, with D unresolved. V dropped 3 bases and J dropped 4 bases, with 10 bases sitting between them. The CDR3 has 14 residues. The V gene's germline CDR1 is MNHEY and CDR2 SMNVEV (reference sequence). The CDR3 DNA is TGTGCCAGCAGTTTTCGGAGGGTGAATCAGCCCCAGCATTTT. This codes for CASSFRRVNQPQHF.

The chain carries TRBV11-3 and TRBJ1-1; perhaps TRBD1 as D (6 bases). Trimming pared 5 bases from V and 1 base from J, leaving 8 bases between. In germline, CDR1 is SGHNT, CDR2 YENEEA. The CDR3 has 13 residues. Written as DNA, the CDR3 is TGTGCCAGCAGCCAGACAGGGAACACTGAAGCTTTCTTT. It translates to CASSQTGNTEAFF.

This clone was observed a few times. The chain links TRBV5-1 to TRBJ2-2; TRBD2 aligns across 8 bases. V lost 4 bases to trimming and J lost 3 bases; unmatched junction nucleotides: 14. The CDR3 covers 18 residues. Germline CDR1 is SGHRS and CDR2 is YFSETQ. The CDR3 sequence is CASSAGLSGGRHTGELFF. The CDR3 nucleotides read TGCGCCAGCAGCGCGGGCCTTTCTGGCGGGAGGCACACCGGGGAGCTGTTTTTT.

This clone turned up a few times. This chain uses TRBV30 with TRBJ2-7; D is ambiguous. The CDR3 contains 15 residues. Between the trimmed V and J ends, which lost 1 base and 0 bases, there was a span of 13 bases. Germline-derived CDR1 and CDR2 are GTSNPN and SVGIG (reference sequence). The CDR3 coding sequence is TGTGCCTGGAGTGCAAGACTCCTGAGCTCCTACGAGCAGTACTTC. Its translation is CAWSARLLSSYEQYF.

The chain carries TRBV4-1 and TRBJ2-6; maybe TRBD2 (5 bases). This CDR3 has 15 residues. V lost 4 bases to trimming and J lost 10 bases, with 17 bases between them. Germline CDR1 reads MGHRA; CDR2 reads YSYEKL. CDR3 in DNA: TGCGCCAGCAGCCTAATGAGCGCCGGGGAGAACGTCCTGACTTTC. Encoded protein: CASSLMSAGENVLTF.

This rearrangement joins TRBV11-1 to TRBJ2-5, with D perhaps TRBD2 (6 bases). The CDR3 extends over 14 amino acids. V lost 4 bases and J 4 bases, leaving 13 bases between the germline ends. Germline CDR1 reads SGHAT; CDR2 reads FQDESV (reference sequence). The CDR3 loop is CASSSVGGLETQYF. DNA of the CDR3: TGTGCCAGCAGCTCCGTAGGAGGGTTAGAGACCCAGTACTTC.

The gene calls are TRBV6-5 and TRBJ1-5, with TRBD1 matching 7 bases. Germline values: CDR1 MNHEY, CDR2 SVGAGI. The CDR3 is 13 amino acids. J gave up 7 bases and V 5 bases, and 5 bases lay outside the gene matches. This CDR3 is CASSRQGWQPQHF. The CDR3 bases are TGTGCCAGCAGTCGACAGGGTTGGCAGCCCCAGCATTTT.

This clone occurred once. The rearrangement links TRBV3-1 (or the pseudogene TRBV3-2) to TRBJ2-1; weak D call: TRBD2 (6 bases). The CDR3 contains 12 residues. Trimming removed 5 bases from V and 9 bases from J, with 11 bases in between. Germline CDR1 and CDR2: LGHDT and YNNKEL (reference sequence). The DNA of the CDR3 is TGTGCCAGCAGCTTCCAAGCGGGTGAGCAGTTCTTC. It specifies CASSFQAGEQFF.

This chain links TRBV6-4 with TRBJ1-2; D call uncertain. Trimming pared 0 bases from V and 9 bases from J, leaving 26 bases between. The germline gives CDR1 MRHNA, CDR2 SNTAGT. CDR3 size: 18 residues. CDR3 loop: CASSDSKKGGPDYLRYTF. As DNA, the CDR3 is TGTGCCAGCAGTGACTCGAAAAAAGGCGGACCGGACTATCTACGCTACACCTTC.

CDR3: CASSLGSGTSMRTQYF. CDR3 coding DNA: TGCGCCAGCAGCTTGGGTAGCGGGACAAGCATGCGTACGCAGTATTTT. J is TRBJ2-3 and V is TRBV5-1, with 8 positions matching TRBD2. CDR1 SGHRS and CDR2 YFSETQ come from the germline V gene. Germline trimming cut 0 bases from V and 8 bases from J; bases unmatched to any gene: 11. The CDR3 contains 16 residues.

The chain is built from TRBV18 and TRBJ1-1; tentative D call: TRBD1 (6 bases). V was trimmed by 4 bases and J by 1 base, leaving 13 bases between them. Per germline, CDR1 KGHSH and CDR2 LQKENI. The CDR3 has 15 amino acids. The CDR3 coding sequence is TGTGCCAGCTCACTAGGGACGGGACAGAACACTGAAGCTTTCTTT. As protein: CASSLGTGQNTEAFF.

The rearrangement uses TRBV27 and TRBJ2-1, with 15 bases identical to TRBD2. The CDR3 covers 16 residues. CDR1 and CDR2 (germline): MNHEY, SMNVEV (reference sequence). V was pared by 6 bases and J by 8 bases, with 8 bases of the junction left unmatched. The CDR3 nucleotides are TGTGCCAGCAGCCCGGGACTAGCGGGAGGCCATGATGAGCAGTTCTTC. The encoded protein is CASSPGLAGGHDEQFF.

The rearrangement joins TRBV30 to TRBJ2-7, with 12 nucleotides matching TRBD1. This CDR3 contains 16 residues. V lost 2 bases and J lost 7; bases outside the gene matches: 12. Germline values: CDR1 GTSNPN, CDR2 SVGIG (reference sequence). CDR3 sequence reads: CAWSPAWGTGGDEQYF. The DNA of the CDR3 is TGTGCCTGGAGTCCCGCTTGGGGGACAGGGGGCGATGAGCAGTACTTC.

This clone has a count of ten or more. This chain connects TRBV19 to TRBJ1-1; D is perhaps TRBD1 (6 bases). V was trimmed by 9 bases and J by 11 bases, leaving 19 bases between them. Germline CDR1 reads LNHDA; CDR2 reads SQIVND (reference sequence). The CDR3 extends over 12 amino acids. The CDR3 sequence: CASRAGGPGAFF. Here the CDR3 DNA reads TGTGCCAGCCGTGCTGGGGGCCCTGGGGCTTTCTTT. Full variable domain (remainder filled in from reference TRBV19 and TRBJ1-1): DGGITQSPKYLFRKEGQNVTLSCEQNLNHDAMYWYRQDPGQGLRLIYYSQIVNDFQKGDIAEGYSVSREKKESFPLTVTSAQKNPTAFYLCASRAGGPGAFFGQGTRLTVV.

This clone appeared once. The rearrangement joins TRBV7-2 to TRBJ2-1, with D possibly being TRBD2 (7 bases). Trimming left V 5 bases short and J 1 base short, with 15 bases between. Per the germline V gene, CDR1 is SGHTA and CDR2 is FQGNSA. CDR3 size: 16 residues. This chain's CDR3 is CASSPRGGQSYNEQFF. CDR3 DNA sequence: TGTGCCAGCAGCCCGAGGGGGGGGCAGTCCTACAATGAGCAGTTCTTC.

The chain joins TRBV25-1 to TRBJ2-3; possibly TRBD2 for D (5 bases). Deletions cut 6 bases from V and 0 bases from J, with 13 bases between. The CDR3 contains 15 residues. CDR1 and CDR2 (germline): MGHDK, SYGVNS. CDR3 nucleotides: TGTGCCAGCAGCCCGAAGCGGCGGAGCACAGATACGCAGTATTTT. It codes for CASSPKRRSTDTQYF.